The 6 T cell receptor beta chains listed next were all sequenced from one sample in a study of Graves' ophthalmopathy and Graves' hyperthyroidism. Amplification targeted the TCR beta CDR3 regions, with RNA transcripts as the source material. First-round RT-PCR employed HTBI primers, with a second-round multiplex PCR after it. TCRdb re-derived calls from the multiplex PCR reads in MiXCR, one entry per CDR3 protein. The table has about 700,000 distinct CDR3 sequences, about 44% seen once. Sequencing input: peripheral blood. The receptors here all came from an adult man with Graves' ophthalmopathy.

Points on this clonotype: A much larger clone differs from this one at a single base, so this may be a read error. The conserved phenylalanine or tryptophan is not found at the CDR3 terminus, so this likely reflects a read error. The chain couples TRBV7-9 to TRBJ1-4, with TRBD1 as a possible D gene (5 bases). The CDR3 has 13 amino acids. Trimming removed 6 bases from V and 4 bases from J, with 9 bases in between. Looked up from germline, CDR1 is SEHNR and CDR2 is FQNEAQ (reference sequence). The CDR3 loop is CASSRDLNEKLFL. The CDR3 DNA reads as TGTGCCAGCAGTAGGGACCTTAATGAAAAACTGTTTCTT.

The rearrangement uses TRBV6-6 and TRBJ2-5, with TRBD2 matching 11 bases. Germline V gene data show CDR1 as MNHNY and CDR2 as SVGAGI (reference sequence). The CDR3 covers 17 residues. Trimming took 6 bases from V and 5 from J; bases not matched to a gene: 14. The CDR3 here is CASRYTSGGSRRETQYF. The CDR3 DNA sequence: TGTGCCAGCAGGTACACTAGCGGGGGCTCCCGGCGGGAGACCCAGTACTTC.

This sequence joins TRBV7-4 and TRBJ2-5, with a possible D match to TRBD1 (5 bases). The CDR3 spans 13 residues. The V gene lost 3 bases and the J gene lost 5 bases, with 10 bases spanning the gap. Germline V gene sequence: CDR1 SGHVT, CDR2 SQSDAQ. CDR3 protein: CASSFLGRETQYF. The CDR3 DNA reads as TGTGCCAGCAGCTTTTTGGGGCGGGAGACCCAGTACTTC.

This clonotype was counted between two and nine times. V gene TRBV9 combines with J gene TRBJ1-2, with D tentatively TRBD1 (6 bases). V was cut by 4 bases and J by 5 bases, with 18 bases left in between. Germline V CDR1 and CDR2: SGDLS, YYNGEE. This CDR3 spans 15 amino acids. The CDR3 is CASSQVVGGGYGYTF. The CDR3 region has the DNA TGTGCCAGCAGCCAAGTGGTGGGGGGCGGTTATGGCTACACCTTC.

This clonotype was found once. CDR3 nucleotides: TGTGCCAGCAGTGAATTCTCCGGGACAGGGGCTGGAAACACCATATATTTT. It yields the protein CASSEFSGTGAGNTIYF. V and J are TRBV25-1 and TRBJ1-3; 10 bases fit TRBD1. J lost 2 bases, V lost 1 base, and 5 bases had no gene match. This CDR3 has 17 residues. Germline lookup yields CDR1 MGHDK and CDR2 SYGVNS.

This clonotype has just a few counts. The V and J genes are TRBV7-6 and TRBJ2-7, with D possibly being TRBD1 or TRBD2 (6 bases each). CDR1 and CDR2 (germline): SGHVS, FNYEAQ. The V gene lost 2 bases and the J gene lost 1 base, with 12 bases spanning the gap. The length of the CDR3 is 15 residues. CDR3 amino acids: CASSLTGAPSYEQYF. The CDR3 bases are TGTGCCAGCAGCTTAACGGGGGCACCATCCTACGAGCAGTACTTC.